This TCR beta chain was sequenced for a study of OX40 agonist ivuxolimab in advanced cancers. About the research overall: The study reported partial responses in three patients: one hepatocellular carcinoma, two cutaneous melanoma. Study-level results: Compared with others, partial responders at 0.1-3.0 mg/kg displayed clonal expansion among the lowest.

Generated by immunoSEQ multiplex PCR, the TCRdb table keeps only in-frame clones and is missing some. This table holds approximately 77,000 clones, over 80% found once. Comments on this clone: The target antigen is unknown.

The V and J ends lost 3 bases and 0 bases, in that order; junction bases with no gene match: 4. This CDR3 comprises 16 residues. Germline CDR1 SGHTA, CDR2 FQGNSA. This chain uses TRBV7-2 with TRBJ2-3; TRBD2 matches 9 bases. The TCR sequence derives from an adult with an advanced solid tumor such as melanoma, head and neck, liver or kidney cancer. Here the sequenced sample was CD4+ or CD8+ T cells sorted from blood, taken in a trial of the OX40 agonist ivuxolimab. In DNA form, the CDR3 reads TGTGCCAGCAGCTTGAGACTAGCGGCCAGCACAGATACGCAGTATTTT. Protein: CASSLRLAASTDTQYF.